What follows describes a single T cell receptor beta chain. The data belong to a study of blood T cell repertoires in COVID-19. Study context: There were acute and convalescent COVID-19 samples, and they came from the United States, Italy and Spain. T cells, B-cell-depleted T cells, or PBMCs provided the cDNA or gDNA that served as material.

The germline V gene encodes CDR1 LGHNA and CDR2 YSLEER. This CDR3 has 16 residues. V was pared by 0 bases and J by 5 bases, with 9 bases of the junction left unmatched. Authors' data handling: Estimates of nucleated cell counts were drawn from the amplification of reference gene primers. Sequenced by immunoSEQ multiplex PCR; TCRdb stores in-frame clones only, minus some. V and J calls and clone size are given by that table; D and trimming were obtained from the DNA. Of tens of thousands of clones detected, under 85% appear once; the ten largest clones hold over 9%. This chain connects TRBV4-3 to TRBJ2-5; 7 nucleotides line up with TRBD2. The sequenced material came from peripheral blood. This receptor was identified in a human donor in a cohort sampled during active COVID-19. The CDR3 DNA sequence: TGCGCCAGCAGCCAAGAATTGCGGGGGAGGTGGGAGACCCAGTACTTC. Protein: CASSQELRGRWETQYF.